This TCR beta chain comes out of a study of T-cell memory formation after mild COVID-19. Whole-study findings and limits: The SARS-CoV-2 specificity of second-wave clones reaching peak at day 37 remained unverified.

V gave up 2 bases and J gave up 2 bases, with 13 bases separating them. Germline-derived CDR1 and CDR2 are LGHNA and YSLEER. This CDR3 is built from 16 residues. One entry per CDR3 protein, called by TCRdb with MiXCR from the 5' RACE reads. The sample comprises about 100,000 distinct CDR3 sequences, approximately 10% of which are singletons, and approximately 39% rests with the top ten. This clonotype was counted only a few times. Its antigen is undetermined. Sequencing used PBMCs or a T cell subset sorted from them (not recorded which). The source is a man aged 18 to 30 who had mild COVID-19 (a few samples of this study predate the infection). Cell type and time point are not known. The chain joins TRBV4-3 to TRBJ2-1; D is perhaps TRBD2 (5 bases). The CDR3 nucleotides are TGCGCCAGCAGCCAATCCCTAGCTAACCCCTACAATGAGCAGTTCTTC. The encoded protein is CASSQSLANPYNEQFF.